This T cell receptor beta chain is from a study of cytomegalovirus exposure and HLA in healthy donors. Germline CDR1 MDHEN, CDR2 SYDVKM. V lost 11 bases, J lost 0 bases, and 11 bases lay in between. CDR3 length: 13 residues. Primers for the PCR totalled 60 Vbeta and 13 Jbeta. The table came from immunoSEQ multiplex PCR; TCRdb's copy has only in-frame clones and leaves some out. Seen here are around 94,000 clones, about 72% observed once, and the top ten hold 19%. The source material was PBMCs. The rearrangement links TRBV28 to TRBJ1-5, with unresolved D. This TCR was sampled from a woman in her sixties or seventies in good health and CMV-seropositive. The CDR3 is CAAAGNSNQPQHF. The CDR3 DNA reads TGTGCCGCCGCAGGCAATAGCAATCAGCCCCAGCATTTT.